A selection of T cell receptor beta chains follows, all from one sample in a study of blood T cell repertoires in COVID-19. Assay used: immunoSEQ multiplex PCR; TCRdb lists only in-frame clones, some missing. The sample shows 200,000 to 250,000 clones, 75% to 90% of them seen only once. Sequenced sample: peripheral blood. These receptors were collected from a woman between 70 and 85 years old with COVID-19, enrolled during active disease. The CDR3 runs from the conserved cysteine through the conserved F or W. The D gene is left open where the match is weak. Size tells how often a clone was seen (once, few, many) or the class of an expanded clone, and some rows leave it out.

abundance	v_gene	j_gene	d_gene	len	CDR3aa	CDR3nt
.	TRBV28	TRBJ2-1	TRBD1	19	CASSFSLVRSGQNYNEQFF	TGTGCCAGCAGTTTTTCACTCGTTCGGTCGGGACAGAACTACAATGAGCAGTTCTTC
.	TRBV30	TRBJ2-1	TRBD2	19	CAGNGQEREGLSSYNEQFF	TGTGCCGGCAACGGACAGGAGCGGGAGGGCCTTAGCTCCTACAATGAGCAGTTCTTC
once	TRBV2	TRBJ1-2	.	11	CASSDRYGYTF	TGTGCCAGCAGTGACAGATATGGCTACACCTTC
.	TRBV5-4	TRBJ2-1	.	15	CASSPTGKAYNEQFF	TGTGCCAGCAGCCCGACAGGCAAAGCCTACAATGAGCAGTTCTTC
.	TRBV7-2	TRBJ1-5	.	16	CASSSLQGRVIQPQHF	TGTGCCAGCAGTTCTCTCCAGGGGAGGGTCATTCAGCCCCAGCATTTT
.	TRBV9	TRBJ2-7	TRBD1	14	CASSSGTGTGEQYF	TGTGCCAGCAGTTCCGGGACAGGGACGGGCGAGCAGTACTTC
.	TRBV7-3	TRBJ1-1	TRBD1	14	CASSLQGKNTEAFF	TGTGCCAGCAGTCTACAGGGGAAGAACACTGAAGCTTTCTTT
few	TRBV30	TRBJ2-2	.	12	CAWTGESGELFF	TGTGCCTGGACAGGGGAGTCCGGGGAGCTGTTTTTT
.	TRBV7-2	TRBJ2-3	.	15	CASSLARPPADTQYF	TGTGCCAGCAGCTTAGCGCGGCCTCCGGCAGATACGCAGTATTTT
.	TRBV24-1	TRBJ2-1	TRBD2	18	CATSDTPGTSGKGYEQFF	TGTGCCACCAGTGATACCCCCGGGACTAGCGGGAAGGGCTATGAGCAGTTCTTC
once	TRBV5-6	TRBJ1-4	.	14	CASSLRGGGEKLFF	TGTGCCAGCAGCTTACGGGGAGGGGGTGAAAAACTGTTTTTT
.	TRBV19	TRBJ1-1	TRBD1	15	CASSIGQGARTEAFF	TGTGCCAGTAGTATAGGACAGGGGGCTCGCACTGAAGCTTTCTTT
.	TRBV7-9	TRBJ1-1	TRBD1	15	CASSPPGQGGTEAFF	TGTGCCAGCAGCCCGCCTGGGCAGGGGGGCACTGAAGCTTTCTTT
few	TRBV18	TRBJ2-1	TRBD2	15	CASSEREAPYNEQFF	TGTGCCAGCTCAGAGCGGGAGGCCCCCTACAATGAGCAGTTCTTC
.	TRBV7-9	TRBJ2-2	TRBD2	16	CASSRLAGTNTGELFF	TGTGCCAGCAGCCGACTAGCGGGTACGAACACCGGGGAGCTGTTTTTT
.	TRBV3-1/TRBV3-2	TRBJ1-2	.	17	CASSIRGGSGLNYGYTF	TGTGCCAGCAGCATCCGGGGGGGATCGGGCTTAAACTATGGCTACACCTTC
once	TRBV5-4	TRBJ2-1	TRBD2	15	CASSAGLAAYNEQFF	TGTGCCAGCAGTGCGGGACTAGCGGCCTACAATGAGCAGTTCTTC